These T cell receptor beta chains were read from a single sample in a study of beta chain features in type 1 diabetes. Profiling relied on immunoSEQ multiplex PCR, and the TCRdb table lists in-frame clones only, not all of them. The sample has a few hundred thousand clones, around 9.6% seen once. Sequenced sample: central memory CD4+ T cells from blood. The source is a man aged 25-40 years with type 1 diabetes. Each CDR3 is given with its conserved first and last residue. The D gene is left open where the match is weak. The listing skips clone size in some rows; elsewhere it reads once, few, many or a size class.

len	d_gene	v_gene	abundance	j_gene	CDR3nt	CDR3aa
15	TRBD1	TRBV5-4	few	TRBJ2-5	TGTGCCAGCAGCCTGGGGGGACAGGGACGAGAGACCCAGTACTTC	CASSLGGQGRETQYF
15	NA	TRBV11-2	few	TRBJ2-6	TGTGCCAGCAGTAAACCCATCTCTGGGGCCAACGTCCTGACTTTC	CASSKPISGANVLTF
14	NA	TRBV5-5	few	TRBJ1-2	TGTGCCAGCAGCTTGGAATCCGGTAACTATGGCTACACCTTC	CASSLESGNYGYTF
16	TRBD2	TRBV27	few	TRBJ2-5	TGTGCCAGCAGTTTATATCGGCCCCGAGGCGGGGGGACCCAGTACTTC	CASSLYRPRGGGTQYF
14	NA	TRBV7-9	NA	TRBJ2-2	TGTGCCAGCAGCTCCGGACAGCTCACCGGGGAGCTGTTTTTT	CASSSGQLTGELFF
14	NA	TRBV7-6	NA	TRBJ2-1	TGTGCCAGCAGCTTAGTTGGCAGGGGCAATGAGCAGTTCTTC	CASSLVGRGNEQFF
14	NA	TRBV6-4	few	TRBJ1-2	TGTGCCAGCAGTGACTCGAATCAGCCCTTTGGCTACACCTTC	CASSDSNQPFGYTF
14	NA	TRBV21-1	many	TRBJ2-7	TGTGCCAGCGATAAAGGGGGAGGGCCGCGTGAGCAGTACTTC	CASDKGGGPREQYF
13	TRBD2	TRBV7-2	many	TRBJ2-7	TGTGCCAGTCAAGCGGGAGGGCGGTACGAGCAGTACTTC	CASQAGGRYEQYF
15	NA	TRBV11-2	few	TRBJ2-1	TGTGCCAGCAGCTTACCGTCCAGGACCTACAATGAGCAGTTCTTC	CASSLPSRTYNEQFF
15	NA	TRBV5-6	many	TRBJ2-2	TGTGCCAGCAGCTTGGTGATGAGCGACACCGGGGAGCTGTTTTTT	CASSLVMSDTGELFF
16	NA	TRBV7-9	many	TRBJ1-4	TGTGCCAGCAGCCCCGGGACATCTACTTTAGGGGAAAAACTGTTTTTT	CASSPGTSTLGEKLFF
16	TRBD1	TRBV5-5	NA	TRBJ1-2	TGTGCCAGCAGCCCAGGACGGACAGGGGACAACTATGGCTACACCTTC	CASSPGRTGDNYGYTF
16	NA	TRBV10-1	NA	TRBJ2-1	TGCGCCAGCAGTGAGATCACAGGGACGAATGACAATGAGCAGTTCTTC	CASSEITGTNDNEQFF
14	NA	TRBV28	NA	TRBJ1-4	TGTGCCAGCAGGGGAACCTCAACTAATGAAAAACTGTTTTTT	CASRGTSTNEKLFF
14	NA	TRBV7-6	few	TRBJ2-7	TGTGCCAGCAGCTCCCGGGACTTTCCCTACGAGCAGTACTTC	CASSSRDFPYEQYF
16	NA	TRBV7-9	many	TRBJ1-1	TGTGCCAGCAGCCCAATGTATTTAGGGGTTAACACTGAAGCTTTCTTT	CASSPMYLGVNTEAFF
12	NA	TRBV27	NA	TRBJ2-5	TGTGCCAGCAGAAACGGGCAAGAGACCCAGTACTTC	CASRNGQETQYF
15	NA	TRBV10-1	many	TRBJ1-1	TGCGCCAGCAGTGCGTACCGGCGGGGGAACACTGAAGCTTTCTTT	CASSAYRRGNTEAFF
15	NA	TRBV7-3	NA	TRBJ2-7	TGTGCCAGCAGCTTAGCGGTGGGGGCTAACTACGAGCAGTACTTC	CASSLAVGANYEQYF
15	TRBD2	TRBV18	NA	TRBJ2-7	TGTGCCAGCTCACCAGTGTCAGCGGGAGGGAACGAGCAGTACTTC	CASSPVSAGGNEQYF
14	NA	TRBV10-2	NA	TRBJ1-1	TGCGCCAGCAGTGACCCGGGATCGAACACTGAAGCTTTCTTT	CASSDPGSNTEAFF
15	NA	TRBV6-4	NA	TRBJ1-4	TGTGCCAGCAAGATCAGACGAAAAAGTAATGAAAAACTGTTTTTT	CASKIRRKSNEKLFF
16	TRBD2	TRBV28	NA	TRBJ2-7	TGTGCCAGCAGTTTAGGGTCGGCGGGAGGTCACTACGAGCAGTACTTC	CASSLGSAGGHYEQYF
15	NA	TRBV7-2	NA	TRBJ1-1	TGTGCCAGCAGCTTAGGGCCCGAAGTGAACACTGAAGCTTTCTTT	CASSLGPEVNTEAFF
13	NA	TRBV21-1	NA	TRBJ2-5	TGTGCCAGCAGCGAGGACAGTCAAGAGACCCAGTACTTC	CASSEDSQETQYF
14	TRBD1	TRBV6-5	few	TRBJ1-4	TGTGCCAGCAGGGTCCGGGACAGTAATGAAAAACTGTTTTTT	CASRVRDSNEKLFF
15	NA	TRBV28	NA	TRBJ2-7	TGTGCCAGCAGTTCCGCCGGGACTGTGACCTACGAGCAGTACTTC	CASSSAGTVTYEQYF
14	NA	TRBV7-2	few	TRBJ1-1	TGTGCCAGCAGCTTACAGGGGATGAACACTGAAGCTTTCTTT	CASSLQGMNTEAFF
13	NA	TRBV25-1	few	TRBJ1-1	TGTGCCAGCAGTGACCCGATGAACACTGAAGCTTTCTTT	CASSDPMNTEAFF
17	TRBD2	TRBV5-1	few	TRBJ2-1	TGCGCCAGCAGCCACCGACTAGCGGGAGGGAGCACGGGTGAGCAGTTCTTC	CASSHRLAGGSTGEQFF
15	NA	TRBV28	many	TRBJ2-3	TGTGCCAGCAGTTCGTACAACGGACGCACAGATACGCAGTATTTT	CASSSYNGRTDTQYF
15	NA	TRBV9	few	TRBJ2-1	TGTGCCAGCAGCGTAGCTCTGAATTCCTACAATGAGCAGTTCTTC	CASSVALNSYNEQFF
16	NA	TRBV15	few	TRBJ2-7	TGTGCCACCAGCAGGGACCGGGGGGCTTCACCCTACGAGCAGTACTTC	CATSRDRGASPYEQYF
19	TRBD2	TRBV28	few	TRBJ2-3	TGTGCCAGCAGCCCCCCAACTTTAGCGGGAAGAACTAGAGGAGATACGCAGTATTTT	CASSPPTLAGRTRGDTQYF
15	TRBD1	TRBV5-1	few	TRBJ2-6	TGCGCCAGCTTCACAGGGGGCAGTGGGGCCAACGTCCTGACTTTC	CASFTGGSGANVLTF
15	NA	TRBV14	many	TRBJ2-7	TGTGCCAGCAGCCAGGGCCCTACACCGACCTACGAGCAGTACTTC	CASSQGPTPTYEQYF
16	TRBD1	TRBV7-2	many	TRBJ2-4	TGTGCCAGCAGCTGGGAACAGGGGTCCCGCAAAAACATTCAGTACTTC	CASSWEQGSRKNIQYF
13	NA	TRBV6-6	few	TRBJ1-6	TGTGCCAGCAGTTCTCCGAGGGATTCACCCCTCCACTTT	CASSSPRDSPLHF
15	TRBD2	TRBV27	NA	TRBJ2-4	TGTGCCAGCAGTGCCTCCACCGGGACTAGCCGCAAACAGTACTTC	CASSASTGTSRKQYF
13	NA	TRBV18	many	TRBJ2-3	TGTGCCAGCTCACCTCCTAGCACAGATACGCAGTATTTT	CASSPPSTDTQYF
13	NA	TRBV27	many	TRBJ2-3	TGTGCCAGCAGTTTTGGGCCTGAAGATACGCAGTATTTT	CASSFGPEDTQYF
14	NA	TRBV4-2	many	TRBJ1-2	TGTGCCAGCAGCCAAGATAATGCGATCTATGGCTACACCTTC	CASSQDNAIYGYTF
14	NA	TRBV5-1	few	TRBJ1-1	TGCGCCAGCAGCGGGGACGGAAGGAACACTGAAGCTTTCTTT	CASSGDGRNTEAFF
16	NA	TRBV28	many	TRBJ1-4	TGTGCCAGCAGTTTATGGTCCGGGGGTGAGAGTGAAAAACTGTTTTTT	CASSLWSGGESEKLFF
13	NA	TRBV27	NA	TRBJ1-2	TGTGCCAGCAGTCTTGGGACTTACGATGGCTACACCTTC	CASSLGTYDGYTF
13	NA	TRBV4-1	NA	TRBJ1-1	TGCGCCAGCAGCCAAGGTGGGCTGGGTGAAGCTTTCTTT	CASSQGGLGEAFF
14	TRBD1	TRBV6-5	few	TRBJ1-2	TGTGCCAGCAGCCCACCGGGACAGATCTATGGCTACACCTTC	CASSPPGQIYGYTF
15	TRBD1	TRBV6-6	few	TRBJ2-2	TGTGCCAGCAGTTACGTTGGACAGGGCGCCGGGGAGCTGTTTTTT	CASSYVGQGAGELFF